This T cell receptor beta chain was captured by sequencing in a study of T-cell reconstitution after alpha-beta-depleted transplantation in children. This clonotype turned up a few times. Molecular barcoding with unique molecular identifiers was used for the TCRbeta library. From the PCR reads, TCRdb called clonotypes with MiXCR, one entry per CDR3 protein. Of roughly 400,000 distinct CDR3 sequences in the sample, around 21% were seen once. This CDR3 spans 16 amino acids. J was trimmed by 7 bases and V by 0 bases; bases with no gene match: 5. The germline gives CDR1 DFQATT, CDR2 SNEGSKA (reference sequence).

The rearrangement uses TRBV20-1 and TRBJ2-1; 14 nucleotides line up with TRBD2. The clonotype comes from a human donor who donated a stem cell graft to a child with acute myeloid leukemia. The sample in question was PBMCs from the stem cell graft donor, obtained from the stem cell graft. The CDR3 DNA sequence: TGCAGTGCTAGAGATTGGGGACTAGCGGGAGCAAATGAGCAGTTCTTC. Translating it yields CSARDWGLAGANEQFF.